The 22 T cell receptor beta chains presented below share a single source sample, sequenced in a study of blood T cell repertoires in COVID-19. Clones were sequenced by immunoSEQ multiplex PCR, and TCRdb holds only the in-frame ones, with some missing. The data show 110,000 or so clones, with about 85% seen just once and about 4% held by the top ten. Sequenced material: peripheral blood. The receptors were sampled from a woman in her 70s with acute or convalescent COVID-19.

The chain couples TRBV12-3 or TRBV12-4 to TRBJ1-1; a possible D gene is TRBD1 (5 bases). V was clipped by 3 bases and J by 5 bases, with 10 bases between them. The length of the CDR3 is 13 residues. Here the CDR3 DNA reads TGTGCCAGCAGTTTTTGGGGGGGGACTGAAGCTTTCTTT. This translates into CASSFWGGTEAFF.

The genes are TRBV28 and TRBJ1-5, with 7 positions matching TRBD1. The CDR3 runs 14 residues. Germline V gene data show CDR1 as MDHEN and CDR2 as SYDVKM. V shed 6 bases, J shed 1 base, and the junction held 3 bases outside the gene matches. CDR3 sequence (DNA): TGTGCCAGCAGCCCGACAGGGAGCAATCAGCCCCAGCATTTT. Residues: CASSPTGSNQPQHF.

The rearrangement joins TRBV19 to TRBJ1-6; 7 bases fit TRBD1. Germline CDR1 is LNHDA and CDR2 is SQIVND (reference sequence). The CDR3 consists of 17 residues. The V segment lost 5 bases and the J segment 5 bases; nucleotides outside the gene matches: 12. The CDR3 reads CASSPLRRGRDNSPLHF. CDR3 in DNA: TGTGCCAGTAGTCCCTTGCGAAGGGGGCGTGATAATTCACCCCTCCACTTT.

The chain links TRBV2 to TRBJ1-5; D is unclear. CDR1 and CDR2 from the germline V gene are SNHLY and FYNNEI. Trimming removed 5 bases at V and 1 base at J, with 12 bases between. The CDR3 length is 15 residues. The CDR3 region has the DNA TGTGCCAGCAGTCGCCGTACAGAGAGCAATCAGCCCCAGCATTTT. Translated, it gives CASSRRTESNQPQHF.

V usage is TRBV7-2 and J usage is TRBJ2-7, with 7 bases lining up with TRBD2. Germline lookup yields CDR1 SGHTA and CDR2 FQGNSA. The CDR3 consists of 14 residues. Unmatched junction bases numbered 6, after V lost 4 bases and J lost 3 bases. The CDR3 is CASSSGLVGYEQYF. The CDR3 DNA reads as TGTGCCAGCAGCTCCGGACTAGTTGGCTACGAGCAGTACTTC.

J is TRBJ2-1 and V is TRBV28, with 7 bases fitting TRBD2. CDR3 length: 14 residues. Germline CDR1 is MDHEN and CDR2 is SYDVKM. V lost 6 bases, J lost 4 bases, and 6 bases stayed unmatched. The CDR3 here is CASRTSRPYNEQFF. DNA for the CDR3: TGTGCCAGCAGGACTAGCCGTCCTTACAATGAGCAGTTCTTC.

This clone was observed a single time. The chain has TRBV20-1 and TRBJ1-1; perhaps TRBD1 as D (6 bases). The CDR3 covers 11 residues. Trimming took 5 bases from V and 3 from J, leaving 7 bases between them. From germline, CDR1 is DFQATT and CDR2 SNEGSKA (reference sequence). The CDR3: CSAHRDTEAFF. In DNA, the CDR3 is TGCAGTGCTCACAGGGACACTGAAGCTTTCTTT.

The rearrangement links TRBV14 to TRBJ1-3; D call uncertain. This CDR3 contains 16 residues. Between the trimmed V and J ends, which lost 4 bases and 0 bases, there was a span of 13 bases. The germline V gene encodes CDR1 SGHDN and CDR2 FVKESK. The CDR3 loop is CASSREVGSSGNTIYF. In DNA, the CDR3 is TGTGCCAGCAGCCGGGAGGTGGGGAGCTCTGGAAACACCATATATTTT.

This clone was observed a few times. The V call is TRBV6-4, the J call TRBJ1-5; TRBD1 matches at 7 bases. V lost 2 bases to trimming and J lost 6 bases; unmatched junction nucleotides: 7. In germline, CDR1 is MRHNA, CDR2 SNTAGT. CDR3 length equals 15 residues. The CDR3 protein is CASSDEPGGSQPQHF. CDR3 DNA: TGTGCCAGCAGTGACGAGCCAGGGGGGAGTCAGCCCCAGCATTTT.

This chain joins TRBV14 and TRBJ1-6, with a tentative D call TRBD1 (5 bases). Deletions cut 1 base from V and 7 bases from J, with 14 bases between. There are 16 residues in the CDR3. CDR1 SGHDN and CDR2 FVKESK come from the germline V gene. The DNA of the CDR3 is TGTGCCAGCAGCCAAGCCGGGAGGGGAAGAAATTCACCCCTCCACTTT. Protein product: CASSQAGRGRNSPLHF.

This chain links TRBV7-8 with TRBJ2-2; TRBD2 is a possible D gene (5 bases). Trimming shortened V by 1 base and J by 5 bases, and 5 bases separated the two germline ends. Germline loops: CDR1 SGHVS, CDR2 FQNEAQ. The CDR3 sequence is 13 residues long. CDR3 nucleotide sequence: TGTGCCAGCAGCTTAGGGGAGACCGGGGAGCTGTTTTTT. This encodes CASSLGETGELFF.

Concerning this clone itself: Additional DNA sequences in this sample encode the identical CDR3. The V gene is TRBV6-2 or TRBV6-3, the J gene TRBJ1-2, with 8 nucleotides matching TRBD1. V shed 5 bases, J shed 4 bases, and the junction held 3 bases outside the gene matches. Per germline, CDR1 MNHEY and CDR2 SVGEGT. The CDR3 runs to 13 residues. This CDR3 reads CASSPDRGYGYTF. As DNA, the CDR3 is TGTGCCAGCAGTCCCGACAGGGGCTATGGCTACACCTTC.

V gene TRBV5-1 combines with J gene TRBJ2-3; 9 nucleotides align to TRBD1. Trimming took 0 bases from V and 4 from J; bases not matched to a gene: 6. The CDR3 runs 16 residues. Germline CDR1 and CDR2: SGHRS and YFSETQ. The CDR3 DNA reads as TGCGCCAGCAGCTTGGGGACAGGGGAAATCGCAGATACGCAGTATTTT. It yields the protein CASSLGTGEIADTQYF.

The chain is built from TRBV28 and TRBJ2-7; TRBD2 aligns across 11 bases. Trimming cost V 4 bases and J 3 bases; bases outside gene matches: 5. The length of the CDR3 is 15 residues. CDR1 is MDHEN and CDR2 is SYDVKM in the germline V gene. The DNA of the CDR3 is TGTGCCAGCAGTTCTCAGACTAGCGGGAACTACGAGCAGTACTTC. This sequence encodes CASSSQTSGNYEQYF.

For this clone: The CDR3 ends on some other residue instead of the conserved phenylalanine or tryptophan, so this is likely a read error. It is unclear where the CDR3 begins or ends on the DNA, so no DNA is shown, and the CDR3 is as TCRdb lists it. The chain carries TRBV10-2 and TRBJ2-3; the table names TRBD2, a call not compared with the DNA. In germline, CDR1 is WSHSY, CDR2 SAAADI. From its first to its last residue, the CDR3 has 14 amino acids. The CDR3 sequence: CASSEALGIAGGSL.

The CDR3 coding sequence is TGTGCCAGCAGTTTGGGGGACTTCAATCAGCCCCAGCATTTT. Residues: CASSLGDFNQPQHF. The rearrangement joins TRBV28 to TRBJ1-5; D may be TRBD1 (5 bases). Deletions cut 3 bases from V and 3 bases from J, with 9 bases between. CDR1 and CDR2 from the germline V gene are MDHEN and SYDVKM. This CDR3 is built from 14 residues.

The genes are TRBV7-9 and TRBJ1-3, with TRBD1 matching over 8 bases. J gave up 6 bases and V 6 bases, and 10 bases lay outside the gene matches. The CDR3 has 15 amino acids. Germline V lookup: CDR1 SEHNR, CDR2 FQNEAQ (reference sequence). The CDR3 loop reads CASRLGTGGPNTIYF. CDR3 coding DNA: TGTGCCAGCAGGCTGGGGACAGGTGGCCCAAACACCATATATTTT.

Comments on this clone: The sample has other DNA sequences that encode this CDR3 too. The V gene is TRBV28, the J gene TRBJ2-7; 9 bases match TRBD2. Germline-derived CDR1 and CDR2 are MDHEN and SYDVKM. The CDR3 runs to 13 residues. V dropped 5 bases and J dropped 7; count of bases not matched to a gene: 6. Here the CDR3 DNA reads TGTGCCAGCAGTCTTGGCGGGAGGGGGGAGCAGTACTTC. This codes for CASSLGGRGEQYF.

This clone was detected once. This chain connects TRBV5-1 to TRBJ2-3, with 7 bases that match TRBD1. CDR3 size: 15 residues. The V gene's germline CDR1 is SGHRS and CDR2 YFSETQ. Trimming cost V 6 bases and J 2 bases; bases outside gene matches: 9. CDR3 DNA sequence: TGCGCCAGCACCTCGAAGGGACAGAACACAGATACGCAGTATTTT. Its translation: CASTSKGQNTDTQYF.

The gene calls are TRBV6-2 or TRBV6-3 and TRBJ2-3; D might be TRBD2 (6 bases). The CDR3 is 19 residues long. Germline V gene sequence: CDR1 MNHEY, CDR2 SVGEGT. Trimming cost V 6 bases and J 0 bases, with 25 bases left between them. CDR3 bases: TGTGCCAGCAGCCGGGACTTGCCGCAACTCCGAGTGAGCACAGATACGCAGTATTTT. Translating gives CASSRDLPQLRVSTDTQYF.

This clone was observed a handful of times. V usage is TRBV29-1 and J usage is TRBJ1-1, with no clear D. CDR3 length: 15 amino acids. Germline loops: CDR1 SQVTM, CDR2 ANQGSEA. V lost 4 bases, J lost 5 bases, and 20 bases lay in between. The CDR3 DNA is TGCAGCGTTGTGGTGTCAGGTCTCACGGGGACTGAAGCTTTCTTT. Its translation: CSVVVSGLTGTEAFF.

J is TRBJ2-3 and V is TRBV3-1 (or the pseudogene TRBV3-2); maybe TRBD2 (5 bases). The CDR3 length is 15 residues. The V end was cut by 6 bases, the J end by 3 bases, with 16 bases between. Germline CDR1 reads LGHDT; CDR2 reads YNNKEL (reference sequence). CDR3 sequence: CASSPLRRGTDTQYF. As DNA, the CDR3 is TGTGCCAGCAGTCCGTTACGCCGCGGGACAGATACGCAGTATTTT.